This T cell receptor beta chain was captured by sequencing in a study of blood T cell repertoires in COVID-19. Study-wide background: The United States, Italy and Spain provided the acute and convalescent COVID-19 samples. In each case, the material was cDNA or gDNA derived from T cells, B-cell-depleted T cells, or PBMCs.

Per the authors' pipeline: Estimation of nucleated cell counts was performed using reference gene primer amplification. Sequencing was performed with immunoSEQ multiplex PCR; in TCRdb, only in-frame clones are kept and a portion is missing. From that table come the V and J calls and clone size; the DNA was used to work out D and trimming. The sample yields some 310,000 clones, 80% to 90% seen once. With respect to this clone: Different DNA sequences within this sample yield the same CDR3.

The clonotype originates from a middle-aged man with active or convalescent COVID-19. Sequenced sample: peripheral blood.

The chain's CDR3 is CASSLGGDSNQPQHF. The CDR3 nucleotides are TGCGCCAGCAGCTTGGGCGGAGATAGCAATCAGCCCCAGCATTTT. The chain joins TRBV5-1 to TRBJ1-5; D unclear. V was clipped by 0 bases and J by 0 bases, with 7 bases between them. CDR1 and CDR2 from the germline V gene are SGHRS and YFSETQ. The CDR3 is 15 amino acids.